The next 10 T cell receptor beta chains were all read from a single sample in a study of shared clonotypes between healthy human individuals. Here immunoSEQ multiplex PCR was the method, and the copy in TCRdb shows in-frame clones only, minus some. The repertoire holds about 2 million clones, with 85% to 95% as singletons. The sequenced material came from naive CD4+ T cells sorted from blood. Subset defined: CD45RA+ positively selected. The source is a man younger than 35 in good health.

This clone occurred a few times. The sample holds other DNA sequences that translate to the same CDR3. The chain links TRBV10-1 to TRBJ2-1; TRBD1 agrees at 7 bases. Germline V gene data show CDR1 as WNHNN and CDR2 as SYGVQD (reference sequence). CDR3 length equals 15 residues. V lost 3 bases, J lost 0 bases, and 2 bases stayed unmatched. The CDR3 sequence is CASSESGGSYNEQFF. CDR3 nucleotides: TGCGCCAGCAGTGAATCAGGGGGCTCCTACAATGAGCAGTTCTTC.

The chain links TRBV28 to TRBJ1-1, with D uncertain. This CDR3 is built from 13 residues. CDR1 MDHEN and CDR2 SYDVKM come from the germline V gene. Deletions cut 4 bases from V and 2 bases from J, with 8 bases between. Here the CDR3 reads CASSYRQNTEAFF. The CDR3, as DNA: TGTGCCAGCAGTTACCGACAAAACACTGAAGCTTTCTTT.

This chain joins TRBV10-3 and TRBJ2-2; D might be TRBD1 or TRBD2, each matching 5 bases. V was trimmed by 6 bases and J by 4 bases, leaving 12 bases between them. The CDR3 contains 14 residues. Germline V CDR1 and CDR2: ENHRY, SYGVKD. The CDR3 region is CAIREQEATGELFF. In DNA form, the CDR3 reads TGTGCCATCAGAGAACAGGAGGCCACCGGGGAGCTGTTTTTT.

This rearrangement joins TRBV18 to TRBJ1-1; possibly TRBD1 for D (5 bases). The germline V gene has CDR1 KGHSH and CDR2 LQKENI. CDR3 length: 14 residues. V was pared by 2 bases and J by 4 bases, with 11 bases between. The CDR3 spells CASSPGGGPTEAFF. The CDR3 DNA reads as TGTGCCAGCTCACCAGGGGGGGGTCCCACTGAAGCTTTCTTT.

Of note for this clone: At the DNA level, this CDR3 is encoded by other sequences in the same sample as well. The J gene is TRBJ2-3, the V gene TRBV6-4, with 7 nucleotides matching TRBD1. V was pared by 4 bases and J by 1 base, with 2 bases of the junction left unmatched. This CDR3 comprises 14 residues. Germline V gene sequence: CDR1 MRHNA, CDR2 SNTAGT. The CDR3 loop reads CASSGQGGTDTQYF. CDR3 nucleotide sequence: TGTGCCAGCAGTGGACAGGGCGGCACAGATACGCAGTATTTT.

The chain employs TRBV30 and TRBJ2-3, with D hard to call. Trimming took 0 bases from V and 0 from J, leaving 13 bases between them. This CDR3 has 16 amino acids. CDR1 GTSNPN and CDR2 SVGIG come from the germline V gene (reference sequence). CDR3: CAWSVRARISTDTQYF. Written as DNA, the CDR3 is TGTGCCTGGAGTGTTCGCGCCCGGATAAGCACAGATACGCAGTATTTT.

This chain links TRBV6-1 with TRBJ2-2; 10 bases align to TRBD2. Germline CDR1 MNHNS, CDR2 SASEGT. This CDR3 comprises 16 residues. V was clipped by 4 bases and J by 2 bases; unmatched bases: 4. CDR3 loop: CASSAPSGGNTGELFF. In DNA, the CDR3 is TGTGCCAGCAGTGCCCCTAGCGGGGGTAACACCGGGGAGCTGTTTTTT.

This chain joins TRBV4-1 and TRBJ1-3; D unresolved. V was shortened by 1 base and J by 1 base, with 11 bases between the two germline ends. CDR1 is MGHRA, CDR2 YSYEKL, per germline. The CDR3 is made up of 16 amino acids. Written as DNA, the CDR3 is TGCGCCAGCAGCCAAGGGACGCCGTCTTCTGGAAACACCATATATTTT. Amino acid sequence: CASSQGTPSSGNTIYF.

The chain combines TRBV7-9 with TRBJ1-2; D gene unclear. Germline V gene sequence: CDR1 SEHNR, CDR2 FQNEAQ (reference sequence). This CDR3 comprises 16 residues. V shed 5 bases and J shed 5 bases, with 21 bases lying between them. CDR3 protein: CASSEPFAGNPYGYTF. CDR3 nucleotide sequence: TGTGCCAGCAGCGAACCGTTCGCGGGTAACCCTTATGGCTACACCTTC. The entire variable domain, with the rest obtained from reference TRBV7-9 and TRBJ1-2, is as follows: DTGVSQNPRHKITKRGQNVTFRCDPISEHNRLYWYRQTLGQGPEFLTYFQNEAQLEKSRLLSDRFSAERPKGSFSTLEIQRTEQGDSAMYLCASSEPFAGNPYGYTFGSGTRLTVV.

The chain is built from TRBV29-1 and TRBJ2-3, with 7 bases fitting TRBD2. Unmatched junction bases numbered 2, after V lost 5 bases and J lost 3 bases. This CDR3 has 12 amino acids. Per germline, CDR1 SQVTM and CDR2 ANQGSEA. CDR3 sequence: CSVPGGTDTQYF. CDR3 in DNA: TGCAGCGTTCCCGGGGGGACAGATACGCAGTATTTT.